This section outlines one T cell receptor (beta chain) sequence together with its context. The antigen remains unidentified. The sample has other DNA sequences that encode this CDR3 too. The data originate from a study of shared clonotypes between healthy human individuals. About the study: Three plates each covered CD4 naive and memory; CD8 naive two, CD8 memory one. Study-wide points: Lower generation probabilities were found for non-shared clonotypes than for those shared by all four donors. Roughly 5% of naive CD4 clonotypes were common to a few donors.

The data were produced by immunoSEQ multiplex PCR, yet TCRdb's version contains in-frame clones alone and is incomplete. The sample consists of 850,000 to 1,200,000 clones, under 80% of them appearing once. This CDR3 contains 14 residues. The V end was cut by 2 bases, the J end by 4 bases, with 8 bases between. Germline loops: CDR1 ENHRY, CDR2 SYGVKD. What was sequenced was memory CD4+ T cells sorted from blood. The subset: CD45RA-negative fraction. This chain connects TRBV10-3 to TRBJ2-2; the D gene could be TRBD1 or TRBD2 (5 bases each). The source is a man aged 18 to 35 in good health. CDR3 nucleotide sequence: TGTGCCATCAGTGAGGGGGCGGGCACCGGGGAGCTGTTTTTT. It is translated as CAISEGAGTGELFF.